A single T cell receptor (beta chain) is shown here with its context. The target antigen is unknown. The data are from a study of post-analysis software for immune sequencing data. About the research overall: Included among the disease courses, which were recorded for the cohort, were relapsing-remitting, secondary progressive and progressive-relapsing multiple sclerosis.

Study-level findings and limits: The study found TRBV5-6, TRBV5-1 and TRBV20-1 among about five TRBV segments more frequent in patients than controls. Controls had significantly higher normalized Chao1 diversity than multiple sclerosis patients.

The V end lost 3 bases, the J end lost 0 bases, and 9 bases lay between the germline ends. This CDR3 is built from 15 residues. Germline V lookup: CDR1 SNHLY, CDR2 FYNNEI. The TCR beta cDNA libraries carried unique molecular identifiers. T cells numbering about 0.95 to 10 million yielded some 480,000 cDNA molecules. TCRdb independently ran MiXCR on the PCR reads; one entry per CDR3 protein. The sample has about 810,000 distinct CDR3 sequences, roughly 58% seen once. This chain joins TRBV2 and TRBJ1-5; unclear D gene. Sample: blood. The sequence was collected from a girl between 10 and 17 years old with multiple sclerosis. CDR3 sequence reads: CASSDRSYSNQPQHF. CDR3 in DNA: TGTGCCAGCAGTGACAGGAGTTATAGCAATCAGCCCCAGCATTTT.